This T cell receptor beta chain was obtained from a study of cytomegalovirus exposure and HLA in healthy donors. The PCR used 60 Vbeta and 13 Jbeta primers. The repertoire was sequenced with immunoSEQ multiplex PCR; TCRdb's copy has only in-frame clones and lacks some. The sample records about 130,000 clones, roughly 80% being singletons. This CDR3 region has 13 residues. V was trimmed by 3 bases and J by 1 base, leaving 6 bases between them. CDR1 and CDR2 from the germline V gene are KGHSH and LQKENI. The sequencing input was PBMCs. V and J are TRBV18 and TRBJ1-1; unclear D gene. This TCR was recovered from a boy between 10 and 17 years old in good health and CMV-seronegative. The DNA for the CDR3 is TGTGCCAGCTCACCGAACGGGAACACTGAAGCTTTCTTT. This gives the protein CASSPNGNTEAFF.